Sequencing of this T cell receptor (beta chain) was carried out in a study of spatial heterogeneity in lung cancer. Whole-study context: Follow-up PBMC samples were sequenced when available, at a median of approximately 23 months after resection.

Individual TCR cDNA molecules each bore their own unique molecular identifier. MiXCR, applied by TCRdb to the 5' RACE reads, yields one record per CDR3 protein. The data hold over 70,000 distinct CDR3 sequences, with around 8.9% observed a single time. Time point noted: blood at routine non-recurrence follow-up after resection. This clonotype has just a few counts. The CDR3 contains 15 residues. With 4 bases clipped from V and 1 base from J, the junction kept 7 bases outside the gene matches. Germline CDR1 and CDR2: SGHRS and YFSETQ. The V gene is TRBV5-1, the J gene TRBJ1-1; 7 bases are shared with TRBD1. This sample comprised PBMCs, obtained at follow-up. The sequence came from a female donor with early-stage non-small cell lung cancer. The CDR3 region is CASSMSGTANTEAFF. CDR3 nucleotides: TGCGCCAGCAGCATGTCCGGGACAGCGAACACTGAAGCTTTCTTT. The full variable domain, with the rest looked up from reference TRBV5-1 and TRBJ1-1, is KAGVTQTPRYLIKTRGQQVTLSCSPISGHRSVSWYQQTPGQGLQFLFEYFSETQRNKGNFPGRFSGRQFSNSRSEMNVSTLELGDSALYLCASSMSGTANTEAFFGQGTRLTVV.